Listed here is a single T cell receptor beta chain. This record comes from a study of blood T cells in healthy people across ages. The second PCR ran roughly 7 to 12 cycles with a sample-barcoded 5' primer and J-beta primers. TCRdb ran MiXCR on the 5' RACE reads and lists one entry per CDR3 protein. The table records some 1.4 million distinct CDR3 sequences, approximately 42% of them present only once. The sequenced material came from blood. The clonotype originates from a woman younger than 35 in good health.

Here the CDR3 reads CASSPTGGREKLFF. The CDR3 bases are TGTGCCAGCAGTCCGACAGGGGGCCGCGAAAAACTGTTTTTT. V is TRBV12-3 or TRBV12-4 and J is TRBJ1-4; 10 nucleotides line up with TRBD1. V shed 5 bases and J 8 bases; nucleotides not matched to a gene: 5. The CDR3 is made up of 14 amino acids.